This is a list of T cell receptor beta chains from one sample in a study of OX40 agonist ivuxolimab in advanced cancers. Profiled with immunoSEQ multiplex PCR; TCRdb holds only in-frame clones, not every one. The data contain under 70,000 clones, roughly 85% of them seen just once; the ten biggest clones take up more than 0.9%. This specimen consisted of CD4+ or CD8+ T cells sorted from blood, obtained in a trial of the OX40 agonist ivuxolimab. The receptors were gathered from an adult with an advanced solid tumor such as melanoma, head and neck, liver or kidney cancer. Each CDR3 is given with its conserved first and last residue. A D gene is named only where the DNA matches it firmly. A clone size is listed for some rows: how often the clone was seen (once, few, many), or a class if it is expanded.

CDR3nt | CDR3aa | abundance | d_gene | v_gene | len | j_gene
TGTGCCAGCAGTCCACGCGGACCAGATACGCAGTATTTT | CASSPRGPDTQYF | few | - | TRBV7-9 | 13 | TRBJ2-3
TGTGCCAGCAGCTTAGACGCAAGCTACAATGAGCAGTTCTTC | CASSLDASYNEQFF | - | - | TRBV7-2 | 14 | TRBJ2-1
TGTGCCATCAGACGACAGGGGGGGGCCTATGACACTGAAGCTTTCTTT | CAIRRQGGAYDTEAFF | - | TRBD1 | TRBV10-3 | 16 | TRBJ1-1
TGTGCCAGCAGCTTAGATCCCGGGACTAGCGGTTTCTACGAGCAGTACTTC | CASSLDPGTSGFYEQYF | few | TRBD2 | TRBV11-2 | 17 | TRBJ2-7
TGTGCCAGCAGCTTAGCGCGTCTAGCGGCTAGAATAAGTGGCACAGATACGCAGTATTTT | CASSLARLAARISGTDTQYF | - | TRBD2 | TRBV7-6 | 20 | TRBJ2-3
TGCGCCAGCAGCCTCCGAACCCTGGGACTAGCGGACACAGATACGCAGTATTTT | CASSLRTLGLADTDTQYF | few | TRBD2 | TRBV4-1 | 18 | TRBJ2-3
TGTGCCAGCAGGGTCAGGGTGAACACTGAAGCTTTCTTT | CASRVRVNTEAFF | - | - | TRBV6-5 | 13 | TRBJ1-1
TGTGCCAGCAGCTTAGGGGGATCCGGCAATGAGCAGTTCTTC | CASSLGGSGNEQFF | - | - | TRBV7-9 | 14 | TRBJ2-1
TGTGCCAGCAGTACAGGGGCTAGCACAGATACGCAGTATTTT | CASSTGASTDTQYF | - | TRBD1 | TRBV27 | 14 | TRBJ2-3
TGCGCCAGCAGCTTTACTAGCCGAGATACGCAGTATTTT | CASSFTSRDTQYF | - | - | TRBV5-1 | 13 | TRBJ2-3
TGCAGCGTTGCTGACCCGGGGGTTGACGAGCAGTACTTC | CSVADPGVDEQYF | few | - | TRBV29-1 | 13 | TRBJ2-7
TGTGCTAGTGGCTGGGAGTCTGCGAATGAGCAGTTCTTC | CASGWESANEQFF | - | - | TRBV12-5 | 13 | TRBJ2-1
TGTGCCAGCAGTTGGGGTAGCGGGAGCTCCTACAATGAGCAGTTCTTC | CASSWGSGSSYNEQFF | - | TRBD2 | TRBV28 | 16 | TRBJ2-1
TGTGCCAGCAGCACAAGCTTCTGGTCCCATCGAACCGGGACAACGGGAAACACCATATATTTT | CASSTSFWSHRTGTTGNTIYF | - | - | TRBV13 | 21 | TRBJ1-3
TGCGCCAGCAGCTTGGGAGCCGGGACTGCAGATACGCAGTATTTT | CASSLGAGTADTQYF | - | - | TRBV5-1 | 15 | TRBJ2-3